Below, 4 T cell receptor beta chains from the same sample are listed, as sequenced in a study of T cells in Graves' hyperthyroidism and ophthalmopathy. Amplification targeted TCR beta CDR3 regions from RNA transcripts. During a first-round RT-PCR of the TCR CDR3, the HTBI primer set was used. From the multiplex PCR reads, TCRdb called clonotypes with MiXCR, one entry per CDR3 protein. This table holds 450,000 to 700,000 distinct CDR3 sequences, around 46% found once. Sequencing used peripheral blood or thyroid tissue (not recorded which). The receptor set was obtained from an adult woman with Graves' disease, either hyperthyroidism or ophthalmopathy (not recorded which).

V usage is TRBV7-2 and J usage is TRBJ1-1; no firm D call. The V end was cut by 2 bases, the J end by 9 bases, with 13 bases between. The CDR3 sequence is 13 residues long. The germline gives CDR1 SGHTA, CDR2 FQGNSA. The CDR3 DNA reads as TGTGCCAGCAGCTTAAGCGGGAGAGCTCAAGCTTTCTTT. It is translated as CASSLSGRAQAFF.

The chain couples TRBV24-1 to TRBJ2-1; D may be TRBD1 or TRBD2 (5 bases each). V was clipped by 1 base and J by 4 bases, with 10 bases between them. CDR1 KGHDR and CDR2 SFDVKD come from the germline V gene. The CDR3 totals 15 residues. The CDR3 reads CATSDFGTQYNEQFF. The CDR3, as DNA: TGTGCCACCAGTGATTTCGGGACCCAATACAATGAGCAGTTCTTC.

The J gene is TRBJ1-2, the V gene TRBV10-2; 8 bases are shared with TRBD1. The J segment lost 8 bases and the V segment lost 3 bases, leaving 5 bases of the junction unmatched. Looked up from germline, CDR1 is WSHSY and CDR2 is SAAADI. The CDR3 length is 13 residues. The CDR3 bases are TGCGCCAGCAGTGACAGGGGGCGCGTGGGCTACACCTTC. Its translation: CASSDRGRVGYTF.

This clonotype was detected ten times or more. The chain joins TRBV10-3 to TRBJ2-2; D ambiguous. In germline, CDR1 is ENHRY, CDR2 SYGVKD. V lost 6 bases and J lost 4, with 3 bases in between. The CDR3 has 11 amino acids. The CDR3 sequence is CAIRGTGELFF. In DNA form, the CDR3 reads TGTGCCATCAGGGGCACCGGGGAGCTGTTTTTT.